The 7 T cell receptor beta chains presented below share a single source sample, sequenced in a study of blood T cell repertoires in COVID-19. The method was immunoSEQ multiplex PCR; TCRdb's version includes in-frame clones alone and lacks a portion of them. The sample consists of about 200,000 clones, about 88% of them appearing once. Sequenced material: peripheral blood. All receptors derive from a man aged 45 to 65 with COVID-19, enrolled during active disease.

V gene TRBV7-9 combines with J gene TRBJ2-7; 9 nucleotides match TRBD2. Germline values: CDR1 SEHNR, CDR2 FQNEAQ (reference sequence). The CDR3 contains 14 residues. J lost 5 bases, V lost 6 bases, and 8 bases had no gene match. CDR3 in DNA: TGTGCCAGCAGTAGAGCGGGAGGTTTCAACGAGCAGTACTTC. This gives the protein CASSRAGGFNEQYF.

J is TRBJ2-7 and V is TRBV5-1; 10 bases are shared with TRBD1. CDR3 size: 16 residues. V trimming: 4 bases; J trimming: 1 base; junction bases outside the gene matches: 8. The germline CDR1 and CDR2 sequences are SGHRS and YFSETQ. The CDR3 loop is CASSGRDRGKSYEQYF. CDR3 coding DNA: TGCGCCAGCAGCGGACGGGACAGGGGAAAATCCTACGAGCAGTACTTC.

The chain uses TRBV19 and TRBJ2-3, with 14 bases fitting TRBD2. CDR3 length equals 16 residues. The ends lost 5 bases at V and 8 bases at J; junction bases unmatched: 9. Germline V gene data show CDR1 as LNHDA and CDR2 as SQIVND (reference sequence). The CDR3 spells CASSPLAGLAGGTQYF. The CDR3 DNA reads TGTGCCAGTAGTCCCCTCGCCGGACTAGCGGGAGGTACGCAGTATTTT.

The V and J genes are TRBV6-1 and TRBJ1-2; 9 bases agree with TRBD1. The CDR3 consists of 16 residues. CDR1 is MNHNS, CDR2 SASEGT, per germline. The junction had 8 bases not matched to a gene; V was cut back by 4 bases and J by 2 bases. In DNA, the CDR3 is TGTGCCAGCAGTGGGCCTGAGGGGACAGGGAACTATGGCTACACCTTC. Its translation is CASSGPEGTGNYGYTF.

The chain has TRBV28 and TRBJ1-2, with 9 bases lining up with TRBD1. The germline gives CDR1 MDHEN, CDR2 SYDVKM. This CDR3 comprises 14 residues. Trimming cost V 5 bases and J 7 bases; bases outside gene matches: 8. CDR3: CASSPGQGTSGYTF. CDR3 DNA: TGTGCCAGCAGTCCAGGACAGGGGACCTCTGGCTACACCTTC.

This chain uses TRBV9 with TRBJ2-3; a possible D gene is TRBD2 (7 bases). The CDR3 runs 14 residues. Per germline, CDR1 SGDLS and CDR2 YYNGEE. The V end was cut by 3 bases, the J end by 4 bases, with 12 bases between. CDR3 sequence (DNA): TGTGCCAGCAGCGCAGGCGGGGGCCCAGATACGCAGTATTTT. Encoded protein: CASSAGGGPDTQYF.

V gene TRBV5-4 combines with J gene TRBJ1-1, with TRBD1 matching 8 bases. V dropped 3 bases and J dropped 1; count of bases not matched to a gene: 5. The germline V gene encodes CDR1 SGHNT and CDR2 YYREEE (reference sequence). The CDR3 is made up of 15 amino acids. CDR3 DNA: TGTGCCAGCAGCTCGGGTGGGACAGGGAACACTGAAGCTTTCTTT. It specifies CASSSGGTGNTEAFF.